This T cell receptor beta chain was captured in a study of PD-1 blockade in classical Hodgkin lymphoma. Time point: cycle 4 day 1 (C4D1), after five to seven weeks of nivolumab. All patients experienced relapse after autologous stem cell transplantation, and brentuximab vedotin exposure was variable. Germline CDR1 and CDR2: LGHNA and YSLEER. The V segment lost 4 bases and the J segment 3 bases; nucleotides outside the gene matches: 3. This CDR3 contains 15 residues. Measured with immunoSEQ multiplex PCR; TCRdb has only the in-frame clones, and not every one. Here the sample spans around 93,000 clones, around four fifths being singletons.

The genes are TRBV4-3 and TRBJ2-7, with TRBD2 matching 13 bases. The specimen was peripheral blood mononuclear cells (PBMCs), collected before the fourth cycle of nivolumab. This receptor was obtained from a human donor with classical Hodgkin lymphoma. The CDR3 region is CASSRGTSGNYEQYF. CDR3 in DNA: TGCGCCAGCAGCCGTGGGACTAGCGGGAACTACGAGCAGTACTTC.